These 20 T cell receptor beta chains came from one sample sequenced in a study of blood T cell repertoires in COVID-19. Sequenced by immunoSEQ multiplex PCR; TCRdb stores in-frame clones only, minus some. The table includes approximately 530,000 clones, less than 90% detected once. Input material: peripheral blood. The receptors were sampled from a woman aged 45 to 65 with COVID-19, enrolled during active disease.

In DNA form, the CDR3 reads TGTGCCACAGGTCCCGGACAGGGACGGGTCGGGGAAAAACTGTTTTTT. It translates to CATGPGQGRVGEKLFF. The chain is built from TRBV10-3 and TRBJ1-4; 8 nucleotides agree with TRBD1. This CDR3 spans 16 amino acids. Per germline, CDR1 ENHRY and CDR2 SYGVKD. After removal of 10 bases from V and 8 bases from J, the junction contained 18 bases not matched to a gene.

V gene TRBV7-3 combines with J gene TRBJ2-5; tentatively, D is TRBD1 (7 bases). V was pared by 2 bases and J by 4 bases, with 17 bases between. Germline V gives CDR1 SGHTA, CDR2 FQGTGA. This CDR3 is 16 amino acids long. The DNA of the CDR3 is TGTGCCAGCAGCTTAGAGTCTGGCAGGGGGGTAGAGACCCAGTACTTC. This encodes CASSLESGRGVETQYF.

A single count supports this clone. This chain connects TRBV30 to TRBJ1-1; D may be TRBD1 (5 bases). This CDR3 contains 13 residues. With 0 bases removed from V and 4 bases from J, the gap between germline ends came to 9 bases. Germline-derived CDR1 and CDR2 are GTSNPN and SVGIG (reference sequence). The CDR3 nucleotides are TGTGCCTGGAGTGTACGGGGGAGCACTGAAGCTTTCTTT. The encoded protein is CAWSVRGSTEAFF.

The chain couples TRBV5-4 to TRBJ1-2, with 8 bases aligning to TRBD1. Germline CDR1 SGHNT, CDR2 YYREEE (reference sequence). With V trimmed by 3 bases and J by 8 bases, 9 bases remained unmatched. The CDR3 contains 14 residues. The CDR3 region has the DNA TGTGCCAGCAGCTGGATGACAGGGGAGAACGGCTACACCTTC. As protein: CASSWMTGENGYTF.

A note on this clone: Other DNA variants within this sample encode the same CDR3. The chain couples TRBV6-5 to TRBJ2-7; D gene unclear. The CDR3 is 12 residues long. Trimming left V 6 bases short and J 0 bases short, with 6 bases between. In germline, CDR1 is MNHEY, CDR2 SVGAGI. The CDR3 DNA sequence: TGTGCCAGCAGCCCCAGCTCCTACGAGCAGTACTTC. This sequence encodes CASSPSSYEQYF.

The V gene is TRBV28, the J gene TRBJ1-4; 9 nucleotides agree with TRBD1. The J segment lost 6 bases and the V segment lost 5 bases, leaving 7 bases of the junction unmatched. The germline CDR1 and CDR2 sequences are MDHEN and SYDVKM. The CDR3 is made up of 15 amino acids. The CDR3 protein is CASSPGGQGHEKLFF. The CDR3 DNA is TGTGCCAGCAGTCCAGGGGGACAGGGACATGAAAAACTGTTTTTT.

The chain has TRBV9 and TRBJ2-1; 11 bases are shared with TRBD2. The trim removed 2 bases at V and 8 bases at J, leaving 3 bases unmatched. Germline-derived CDR1 and CDR2 are SGDLS and YYNGEE. This CDR3 has 14 residues. The chain's CDR3 is CASSVSGGADEQFF. The DNA of the CDR3 is TGTGCCAGCAGCGTTAGCGGGGGGGCCGATGAGCAGTTCTTC.

The rearrangement joins TRBV28 to TRBJ2-3; the match to TRBD1 covers 9 bases. V lost 6 bases and J lost 3; bases outside the gene matches: 10. Germline CDR1 reads MDHEN; CDR2 reads SYDVKM. This CDR3 is built from 16 residues. The CDR3 loop is CASSRPPGQGTDTQYF. DNA of the CDR3: TGTGCCAGCAGCCGACCACCGGGACAGGGAACAGATACGCAGTATTTT.

This chain connects TRBV12-3 or TRBV12-4 to TRBJ2-2, with D perhaps TRBD1 (6 bases). The CDR3 is 13 residues long. Trimming cost V 6 bases and J 4 bases, with 9 bases left between them. DNA of the CDR3: TGTGCCAGCAGAGAGGACAGCACCGGGGAGCTGTTTTTT. Protein: CASREDSTGELFF.

The rearrangement joins TRBV27 to TRBJ2-7; TRBD1 matches at 7 bases. Trimming at V came to 5 bases and at J to 3 bases, leaving 7 bases not matched to a gene. Germline CDR1 reads MNHEY; CDR2 reads SMNVEV (reference sequence). This CDR3 comprises 14 residues. CDR3 DNA sequence: TGTGCCAGCAGTCAACAGGGGATAAACTACGAGCAGTACTTC. Translation gives CASSQQGINYEQYF.

The V call is TRBV19, the J call TRBJ2-7; 9 bases match TRBD1. Germline V gene lookup returns CDR1 LNHDA and CDR2 SQIVND (reference sequence). CDR3 length equals 13 residues. Trimming at V came to 6 bases and at J to 6 bases, leaving 6 bases not matched to a gene. CDR3 sequence reads: CASRGTGLPEQYF. The CDR3 DNA reads as TGTGCCAGTAGAGGGACAGGGTTGCCCGAGCAGTACTTC.

CDR3 region: CASSLWANTEAFF. The CDR3 nucleotides are TGTGCCAGCAGTTTATGGGCGAACACTGAAGCTTTCTTT. V usage is TRBV12-3 or TRBV12-4 and J usage is TRBJ1-1; D unresolved. The CDR3 is 13 residues long. Trimming removed 2 bases from V and 1 base from J, with 5 bases in between.

The chain carries TRBV5-1 and TRBJ2-7; D is perhaps TRBD1 (6 bases). CDR3 length: 14 amino acids. V was trimmed by 5 bases and J by 3 bases, leaving 15 bases between them. Germline lookup yields CDR1 SGHRS and CDR2 YFSETQ. CDR3 loop: CASSSTGTGYEQYF. The CDR3, as DNA: TGCGCCAGCAGTTCTACAGGGACCGGCTACGAGCAGTACTTC.

This rearrangement joins TRBV4-1 to TRBJ2-2, with 10 bases lining up with TRBD2. Trimming cost V 0 bases and J 4 bases; bases outside gene matches: 8. The CDR3 runs to 18 residues. Germline V gives CDR1 MGHRA, CDR2 YSYEKL. CDR3 amino acids: CASSQEPPGLALTGELFF. CDR3 nucleotides: TGCGCCAGCAGCCAAGAGCCTCCGGGACTAGCGCTCACCGGGGAGCTGTTTTTT.

V is TRBV9 and J is TRBJ1-1; 7 positions match TRBD1. Per germline, CDR1 SGDLS and CDR2 YYNGEE. The V segment lost 0 bases and the J segment 5 bases; nucleotides outside the gene matches: 7. CDR3 length: 15 amino acids. For the CDR3, the DNA is TGTGCCAGCAGCGTAGCAGGGGGGTTTAGGACTGAAGCTTTCTTT. Its protein product is CASSVAGGFRTEAFF.

This clone was seen only a few times. The V gene is TRBV28, the J gene TRBJ1-1, with 8 bases lining up with TRBD1. The germline V gene has CDR1 MDHEN and CDR2 SYDVKM. V shed 5 bases, J shed 3 bases, and the junction held 8 bases outside the gene matches. CDR3 length equals 15 residues. CDR3 nucleotide sequence: TGTGCCAGCAGTCCACGGACAGGGATGTACACTGAAGCTTTCTTT. It specifies CASSPRTGMYTEAFF.

V and J are TRBV4-1 and TRBJ2-7; 7 nucleotides agree with TRBD1. J was trimmed by 5 bases and V by 1 base; bases with no gene match: 8. CDR3 length: 15 residues. The V gene's germline CDR1 is MGHRA and CDR2 YSYEKL. The CDR3, as DNA: TGCGCCAGCAGCCAAGCTCCCGGACAGGAGGACGAGCAGTACTTC. Protein product: CASSQAPGQEDEQYF.

J is TRBJ1-1 and V is TRBV28; the match to TRBD1 covers 7 bases. The length of the CDR3 is 12 residues. The V gene end was trimmed by 5 bases and the J gene end by 10 bases; junction bases not matched to a gene: 7. Germline V lookup: CDR1 MDHEN, CDR2 SYDVKM. CDR3 bases: TGTGCCAGCAGTCGAGTAGGGGGCGGAGCTTTCTTT. Translating it yields CASSRVGGGAFF.

The chain employs TRBV5-6 and TRBJ2-3; 7 bases align to TRBD2. Germline trimming cut 2 bases from V and 7 bases from J; bases unmatched to any gene: 10. This CDR3 has 15 residues. Germline assignment: CDR1 SGHDT and CDR2 YYEEEE. The CDR3 here is CASSFLPSGINTQYF. The CDR3 DNA follows: TGTGCCAGCAGCTTCCTTCCTAGCGGAATTAATACGCAGTATTTT.

The chain uses TRBV28 and TRBJ2-6, with D tentatively TRBD1 (6 bases). This CDR3 contains 16 residues. V was pared by 6 bases and J by 4 bases, with 16 bases between. Germline V gives CDR1 MDHEN, CDR2 SYDVKM. CDR3: CASSPTGHVGANVLTF. Here the CDR3 DNA reads TGTGCCAGCAGCCCGACAGGCCACGTCGGGGCCAACGTCCTGACTTTC.